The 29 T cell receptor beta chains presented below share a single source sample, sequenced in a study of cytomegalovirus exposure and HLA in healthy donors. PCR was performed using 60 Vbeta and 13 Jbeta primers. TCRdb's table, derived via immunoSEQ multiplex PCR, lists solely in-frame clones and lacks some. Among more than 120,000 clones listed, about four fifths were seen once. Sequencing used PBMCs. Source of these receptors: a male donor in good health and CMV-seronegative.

The CDR3 DNA reads as TGTGCCAGTCAGGGGGGTGAGCAGTTCTTC. It translates to CASQGGEQFF. The chain carries TRBV7-8 and TRBJ2-1; the D gene is possibly TRBD1 (7 bases). Trimming removed 9 bases at V and 9 bases at J, with 9 bases between. This CDR3 comprises 10 residues. CDR1 is SGHVS, CDR2 FQNEAQ, per germline.

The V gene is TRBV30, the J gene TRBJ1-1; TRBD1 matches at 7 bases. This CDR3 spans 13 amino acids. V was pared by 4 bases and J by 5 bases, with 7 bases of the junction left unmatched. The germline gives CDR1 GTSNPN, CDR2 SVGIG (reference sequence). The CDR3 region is CAWMEQGRTEAFF. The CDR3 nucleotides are TGTGCCTGGATGGAACAGGGGAGGACTGAAGCTTTCTTT.

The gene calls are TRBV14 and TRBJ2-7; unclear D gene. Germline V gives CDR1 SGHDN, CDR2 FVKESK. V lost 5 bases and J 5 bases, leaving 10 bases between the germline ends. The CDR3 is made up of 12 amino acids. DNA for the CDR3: TGTGCCAGCAGCAACCTGAGAGACGAGCAGTACTTC. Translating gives CASSNLRDEQYF.

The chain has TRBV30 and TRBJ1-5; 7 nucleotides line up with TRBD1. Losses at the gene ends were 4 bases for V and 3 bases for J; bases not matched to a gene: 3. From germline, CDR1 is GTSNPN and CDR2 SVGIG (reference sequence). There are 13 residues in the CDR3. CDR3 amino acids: CAWTGGFNQPQHF. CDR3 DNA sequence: TGTGCCTGGACAGGGGGTTTCAATCAGCCCCAGCATTTT.

The CDR3 sequence: CASSEGVTYGYTF. As DNA, the CDR3 is TGTGCCAGCAGCGAAGGGGTTACCTATGGCTACACCTTC. The chain recombines TRBV9 with TRBJ1-2; TRBD1 might be the D (5 bases). Trimming stripped 3 bases from V and 4 bases from J, with 10 bases between. The CDR3 has 13 amino acids. Per germline, CDR1 SGDLS and CDR2 YYNGEE.

The CDR3 DNA follows: TGCGCCAGCAGCCTGAAAGGACTAGCGGGGGGAGAGACCCAGTACTTC. Its translation: CASSLKGLAGGETQYF. The rearrangement joins TRBV5-1 to TRBJ2-5; TRBD2 matches 14 bases. Germline lookup yields CDR1 SGHRS and CDR2 YFSETQ. The V segment lost 4 bases and the J segment 4 bases; nucleotides outside the gene matches: 6. The CDR3 runs 16 residues.

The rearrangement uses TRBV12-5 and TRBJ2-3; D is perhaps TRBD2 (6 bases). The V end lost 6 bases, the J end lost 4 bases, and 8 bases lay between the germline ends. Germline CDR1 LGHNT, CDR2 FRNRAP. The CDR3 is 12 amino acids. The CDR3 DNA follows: TGTGCTAGTGGCAGCGGGTCAGATACGCAGTATTTT. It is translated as CASGSGSDTQYF.

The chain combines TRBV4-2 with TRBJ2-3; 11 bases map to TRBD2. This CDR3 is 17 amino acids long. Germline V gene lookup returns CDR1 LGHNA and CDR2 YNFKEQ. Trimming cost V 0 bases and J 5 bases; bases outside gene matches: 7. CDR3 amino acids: CASSQELGTSGLDTQYF. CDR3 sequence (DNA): TGTGCCAGCAGCCAAGAACTAGGGACTAGCGGTCTAGATACGCAGTATTTT.

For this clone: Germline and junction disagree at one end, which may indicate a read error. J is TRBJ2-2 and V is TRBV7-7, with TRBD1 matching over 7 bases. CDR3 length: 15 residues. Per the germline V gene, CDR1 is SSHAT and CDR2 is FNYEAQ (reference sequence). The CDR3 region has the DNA TGTGCTAGCAGCTTGGATCCAGGGGGAGTCGGGGAGCTGTTTTTT. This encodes CASSLDPGGVGELFF. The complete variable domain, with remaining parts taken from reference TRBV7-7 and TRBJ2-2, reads GAGVSQSPRYKVTKRGQDVTLRCDPISSHATLYWYQQALGQGPEFLTYFNYEAQPDKSGLPSDRFSAERPEGSISTLTIQRTEQRDSAMYRCASSLDPGGVGELFFGEGSRLTVL.

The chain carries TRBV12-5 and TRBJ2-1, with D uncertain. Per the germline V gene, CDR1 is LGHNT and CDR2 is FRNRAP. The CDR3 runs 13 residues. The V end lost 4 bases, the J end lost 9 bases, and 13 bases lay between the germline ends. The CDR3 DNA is TGTGCTAGTGGTTCAGAATCCACGGGTGAGCAGTTCTTC. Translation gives CASGSESTGEQFF.

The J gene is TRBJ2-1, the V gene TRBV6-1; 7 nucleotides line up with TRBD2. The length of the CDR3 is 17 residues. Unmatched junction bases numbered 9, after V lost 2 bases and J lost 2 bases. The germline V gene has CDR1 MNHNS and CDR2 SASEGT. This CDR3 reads CASSEKKSGLAYNEQFF. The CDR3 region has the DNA TGTGCCAGCAGTGAAAAGAAGTCAGGACTAGCCTACAATGAGCAGTTCTTC.

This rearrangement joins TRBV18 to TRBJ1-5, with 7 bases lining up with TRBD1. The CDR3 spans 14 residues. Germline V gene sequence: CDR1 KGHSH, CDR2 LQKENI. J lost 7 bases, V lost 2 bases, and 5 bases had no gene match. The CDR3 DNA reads TGTGCCAGCTCACCATTGCAGGGGGGACAGCCCCAGCATTTT. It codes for CASSPLQGGQPQHF.

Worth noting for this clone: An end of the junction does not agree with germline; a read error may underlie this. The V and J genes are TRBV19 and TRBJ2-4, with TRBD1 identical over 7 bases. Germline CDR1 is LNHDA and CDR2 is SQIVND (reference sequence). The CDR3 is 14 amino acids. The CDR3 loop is CASSMGVDRAPPRF. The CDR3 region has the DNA TGTGCCAGTAGTATGGGGGTCGACAGGGCCCCTCCCCGATTC. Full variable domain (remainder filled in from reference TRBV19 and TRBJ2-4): DGGITQSPKYLFRKEGQNVTLSCEQNLNHDAMYWYRQDPGQGLRLIYYSQIVNDFQKGDIAEGYSVSREKKESFPLTVTSAQKNPTAFYLCASSMGVDRAPPRFGAGTRLSVL.

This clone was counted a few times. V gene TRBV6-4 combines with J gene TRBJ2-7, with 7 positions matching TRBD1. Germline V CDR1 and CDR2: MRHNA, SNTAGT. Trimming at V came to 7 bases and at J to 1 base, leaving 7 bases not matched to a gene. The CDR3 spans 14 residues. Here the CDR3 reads CASTGQAPSYEQYF. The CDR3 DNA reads TGTGCCAGCACAGGACAGGCGCCTTCCTACGAGCAGTACTTC.

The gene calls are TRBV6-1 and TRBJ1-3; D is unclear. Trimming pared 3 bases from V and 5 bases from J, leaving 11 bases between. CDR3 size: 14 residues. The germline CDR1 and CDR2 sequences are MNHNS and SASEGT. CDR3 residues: CASSDQSSRNTIYF. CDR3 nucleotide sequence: TGTGCCAGCAGTGACCAGTCGTCCCGAAACACCATATATTTT.

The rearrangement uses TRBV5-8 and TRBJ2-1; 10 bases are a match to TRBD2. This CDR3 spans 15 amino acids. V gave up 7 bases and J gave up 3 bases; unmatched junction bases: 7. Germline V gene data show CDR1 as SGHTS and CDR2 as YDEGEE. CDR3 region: CASPPSGRYYNEQFF. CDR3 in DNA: TGTGCCAGCCCCCCTAGCGGGAGATACTACAATGAGCAGTTCTTC.

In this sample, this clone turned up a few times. As DNA, the CDR3 is TGTGCCAGCAGCCGGACTAGCGGAAGTACCTACAATGAGCAGTTCTTC. Encoded protein: CASSRTSGSTYNEQFF. The V gene is TRBV7-3, the J gene TRBJ2-1, with 10 bases aligning to TRBD2. V was clipped by 5 bases and J by 2 bases; unmatched bases: 6. The germline V gene has CDR1 SGHTA and CDR2 FQGTGA. The CDR3 is 16 residues long.

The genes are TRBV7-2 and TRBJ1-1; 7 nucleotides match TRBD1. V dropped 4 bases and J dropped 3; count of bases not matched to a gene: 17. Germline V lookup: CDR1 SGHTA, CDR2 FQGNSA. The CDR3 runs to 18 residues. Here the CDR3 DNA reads TGTGCCAGCAGCTCCATCAGCTTCGGTCAGGGGGGTGACACTGAAGCTTTCTTT. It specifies CASSSISFGQGGDTEAFF.

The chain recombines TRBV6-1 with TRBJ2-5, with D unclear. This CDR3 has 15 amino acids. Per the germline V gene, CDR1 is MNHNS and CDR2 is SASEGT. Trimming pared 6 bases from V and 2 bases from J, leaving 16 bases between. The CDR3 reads CASRAYPTFQETQYF. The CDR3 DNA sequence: TGTGCCAGCAGGGCATACCCAACCTTTCAAGAGACCCAGTACTTC.

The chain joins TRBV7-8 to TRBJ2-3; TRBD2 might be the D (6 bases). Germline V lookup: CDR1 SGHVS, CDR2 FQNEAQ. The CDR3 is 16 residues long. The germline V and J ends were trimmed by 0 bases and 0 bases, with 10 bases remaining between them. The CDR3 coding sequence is TGTGCCAGCAGCTTAGCAGTCGGGACTAGCACAGATACGCAGTATTTT. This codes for CASSLAVGTSTDTQYF.

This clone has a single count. This CDR3 is CASSLTGGSTDEQFF. The DNA for the CDR3 is TGTGCCAGCAGCTTAACTGGCGGGAGCACCGATGAGCAGTTCTTC. The chain has TRBV7-3 and TRBJ2-1, with TRBD2 identical over 7 bases. The CDR3 loop spans 15 amino acids. From germline, CDR1 is SGHTA and CDR2 FQGTGA. J lost 8 bases, V lost 0 bases, and 7 bases had no gene match.

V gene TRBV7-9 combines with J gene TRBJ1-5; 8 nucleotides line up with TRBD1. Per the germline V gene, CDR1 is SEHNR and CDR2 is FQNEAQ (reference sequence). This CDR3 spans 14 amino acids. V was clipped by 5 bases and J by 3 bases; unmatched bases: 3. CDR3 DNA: TGTGCCAGCAGCACAGGGGGAGACAATCAGCCCCAGCATTTT. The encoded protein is CASSTGGDNQPQHF.

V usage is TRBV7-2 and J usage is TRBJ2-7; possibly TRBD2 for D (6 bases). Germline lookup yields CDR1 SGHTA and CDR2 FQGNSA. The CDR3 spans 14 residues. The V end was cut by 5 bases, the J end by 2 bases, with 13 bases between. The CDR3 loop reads CASSGLGGTYEQYF. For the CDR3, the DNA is TGTGCCAGCAGCGGCCTCGGGGGTACCTACGAGCAGTACTTC.

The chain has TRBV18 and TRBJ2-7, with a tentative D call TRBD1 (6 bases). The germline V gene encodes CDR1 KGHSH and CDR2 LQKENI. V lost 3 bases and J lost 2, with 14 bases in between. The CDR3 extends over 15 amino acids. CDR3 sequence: CASSPTGILPYEQYF. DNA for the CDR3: TGTGCCAGCTCACCCACAGGGATCCTTCCCTACGAGCAGTACTTC.

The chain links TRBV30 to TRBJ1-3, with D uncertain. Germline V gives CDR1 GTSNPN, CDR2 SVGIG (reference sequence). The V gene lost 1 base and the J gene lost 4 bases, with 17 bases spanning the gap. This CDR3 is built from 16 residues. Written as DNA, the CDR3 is TGTGCCTGGAGTGGACGACCGACGAAGCGAGGAAACACCATATATTTT. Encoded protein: CAWSGRPTKRGNTIYF.

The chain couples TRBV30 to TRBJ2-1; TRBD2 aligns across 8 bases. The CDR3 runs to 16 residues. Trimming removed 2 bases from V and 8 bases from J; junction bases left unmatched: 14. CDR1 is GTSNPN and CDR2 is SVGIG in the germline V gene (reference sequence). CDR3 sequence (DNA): TGTGCCTGGAGTCCCGGGGGACTAGGAACGTTCGATGAGCAGTTCTTC. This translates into CAWSPGGLGTFDEQFF.

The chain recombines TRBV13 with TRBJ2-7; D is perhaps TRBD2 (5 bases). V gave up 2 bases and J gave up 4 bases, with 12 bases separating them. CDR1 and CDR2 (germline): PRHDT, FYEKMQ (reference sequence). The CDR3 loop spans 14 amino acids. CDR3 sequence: CASSLRAGVYEQYF. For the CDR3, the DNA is TGTGCCAGCAGCTTACGTGCCGGGGTGTACGAGCAGTACTTC.

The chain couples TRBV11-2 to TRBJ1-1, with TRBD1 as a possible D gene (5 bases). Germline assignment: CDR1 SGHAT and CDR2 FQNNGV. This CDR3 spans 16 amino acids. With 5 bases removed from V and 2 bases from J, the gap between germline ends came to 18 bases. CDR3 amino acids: CASSDSRRVLNTEAFF. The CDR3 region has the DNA TGTGCCAGCAGCGACAGCCGCAGGGTTCTCAACACTGAAGCTTTCTTT.

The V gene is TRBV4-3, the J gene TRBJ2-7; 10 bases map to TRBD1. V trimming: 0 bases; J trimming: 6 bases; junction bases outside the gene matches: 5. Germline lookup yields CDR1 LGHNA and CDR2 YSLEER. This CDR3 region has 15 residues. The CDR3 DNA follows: TGCGCCAGCAGCCAAGATAGGACAGGGGGAGGCGAGCAGTACTTC. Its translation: CASSQDRTGGGEQYF.